The 3 T cell receptor beta chains presented below share a single source sample, sequenced in a study of immune evolution from preneoplasia to lung adenocarcinoma. Repertoires were generated with immunoSEQ multiplex PCR, while TCRdb's copy carries only in-frame clones and drops some. The data contain fewer than 8,000 clones, around four fifths of them singletons. The sample was FFPE minimally invasive lung adenocarcinoma tissue. All receptors derive from a person aged 45-69 years with lung adenocarcinoma.

The CDR3 DNA is TGCGCCAGCAGTGATTCCCCGGCCGCGGAGACCCAGTACTTC. Protein product: CASSDSPAAETQYF. The V and J genes are TRBV10-1 and TRBJ2-5; D gene uncertain. The V gene lost 3 bases and the J gene lost 5 bases, with 13 bases spanning the gap. This CDR3 contains 14 residues. Germline CDR1 WNHNN, CDR2 SYGVQD (reference sequence).

CDR3 region: CAISEKDSAYGYTF. The CDR3 DNA follows: TGTGCCATCAGTGAGAAAGACAGCGCTTATGGCTACACCTTC. The J gene is TRBJ1-2, the V gene TRBV10-3; possible D gene TRBD1, 5 bases. Germline V gene data show CDR1 as ENHRY and CDR2 as SYGVKD. The CDR3 has 14 amino acids. V lost 2 bases and J 5 bases, leaving 12 bases between the germline ends.

This chain connects TRBV5-6 to TRBJ2-7; D is unresolved. From germline, CDR1 is SGHDT and CDR2 YYEEEE. The length of the CDR3 is 14 residues. V was clipped by 4 bases and J by 2 bases, with 13 bases between them. For the CDR3, the DNA is TGTGCCAGCAGCCCCGGGTCTAGAACCTACGAGCAGTACTTC. The encoded protein is CASSPGSRTYEQYF.